The T cell receptor beta chain under discussion was sequenced for a study of blood T cell repertoires in COVID-19. Turning to the study itself: COVID-19 samples, acute and convalescent, were from the United States, Italy and Spain. T cells, B-cell-depleted T cells, or PBMCs supplied cDNA or gDNA.

Authors' analysis steps: Estimated nucleated cell counts came from reference gene primer amplification. Some clones are missing from TCRdb's copy, which holds only in-frame ones; the method was immunoSEQ multiplex PCR. From that table come the V and J calls and clone size; the DNA was used to work out D and trimming. The repertoire holds about 27,000 clones, with around 83% as singletons. Trimming took off 4 bases at V and 6 bases at J, with 13 bases between the two ends. CDR3 length: 13 residues. Per germline, CDR1 ENHRY and CDR2 SYGVKD. This chain uses TRBV10-3 with TRBJ2-7; D not resolved. The specimen was peripheral blood. This clonotype originated in a man in his 70s with active COVID-19. CDR3 in DNA: TGTGCCATCAGTGTGGTCCTACCTGGCGAGCAGTACTTC. It codes for CAISVVLPGEQYF.